This T cell receptor (beta chain) was captured by sequencing in a study of neoadjuvant anti-PD-1 for oral cavity cancer. Findings of the study overall: After neoadjuvant nivolumab, PBMC T cell clonality was significantly higher in non-responders than responders.

A remark on this clone: The antigen remains unidentified.

Indicated time point: after neoadjuvant nivolumab, at surgical resection. Trimming at V came to 3 bases and at J to 7 bases, leaving 10 bases not matched to a gene. The CDR3 runs to 14 residues. Germline V gene sequence: CDR1 GTSNPN, CDR2 SVGIG (reference sequence). Most PBMC samples had around 0.5 ug input DNA in six replicates. Data came from immunoSEQ multiplex PCR; TCRdb stores just in-frame clones and leaves some out. The table lists approximately 13,000 clones, 67% of them singletons, with approximately 2.8% in the top ten. This sample comprised PBMCs, obtained after nivolumab (anti-PD-1) treatment. The source of this sequence is a person aged 40 to 85 with oral cavity squamous cell carcinoma. The chain couples TRBV30 to TRBJ2-7, with 9 bases fitting TRBD1. CDR3 sequence reads: CAWRWGQGRGEQYF. The CDR3 DNA reads TGTGCCTGGAGATGGGGACAGGGAAGAGGAGAGCAGTACTTC. The entire variable domain, with the rest obtained from reference TRBV30 and TRBJ2-7, is as follows: SQTIHQWPATLVQPVGSPLSLECTVEGTSNPNLYWYRQAAGRGLQLLFYSVGIGQISSEVPQNLSASRPQDRQFILSSKKLLLSDSGFYLCAWRWGQGRGEQYFGPGTRLTVT.